These T cell receptor beta chains were read from a single sample in a study of shared clonotypes between healthy human individuals. This table comes from immunoSEQ multiplex PCR, and its TCRdb copy is limited to in-frame clones, with some not included. The sample lists approximately 2,000,000 clones; about nine tenths were seen once. Sequencing input: naive CD4+ T cells from PBMCs. All receptors come from a man in his late teens or twenties in good health. Some clones in this sample may be carry-over from other donors' samples. The CDR3 runs from the conserved cysteine through the conserved F or W. The order of the fields is clone size, J gene, D gene, V gene, CDR3 DNA, CDR3 protein. D genes are given only for firm matches. Some rows mark clone size as missing; the rest say once, few, many or name a class of expanded clone.

-,TRBJ2-7,-,TRBV4-3,TGCGCCAGCAGCCCCCAGCGCCAGACCTACGAGCAGTACTTC,CASSPQRQTYEQYF
-,TRBJ2-7,-,TRBV28,TGTGCCAGCAGTTTACGGACATCTTTCGAGCAGTACTTC,CASSLRTSFEQYF
once,TRBJ2-2,-,TRBV11-3,TGTGCCAGCAGCTTAGGTGCGGGCGGGGAGCTGTTTTTT,CASSLGAGGELFF
-,TRBJ2-2,-,TRBV5-4,TGTGCCAGCAGCCCCCCCCGCACCGGGGAGCTGTTTTTT,CASSPPRTGELFF
-,TRBJ1-4,TRBD1,TRBV30,TGTGCCTGGAGCCGCCCGGGACAGGGTAATGAAAAACTGTTTTTT,CAWSRPGQGNEKLFF
-,TRBJ2-7,TRBD2,TRBV5-4,TGTGCCAGCAGCTTGGGGGGTAGCGGGAGCTCCTACGAGCAGTACTTC,CASSLGGSGSSYEQYF
once,TRBJ2-7,-,TRBV19,TGTGCCAGTAGTATTAGGGACTCCTATTCCTACGAGCAGTACTTC,CASSIRDSYSYEQYF
-,TRBJ2-1,TRBD2,TRBV4-1,TGCGCCAGCAGCCAAGAGGGACTAGCGGGATTGGGTAATGAGCAGTTCTTC,CASSQEGLAGLGNEQFF
-,TRBJ2-5,-,TRBV7-6,TGTGCCAGCAGCTTAGCGTTGGGTCATCAAGAGACCCAGTACTTC,CASSLALGHQETQYF
-,TRBJ1-4,TRBD1,TRBV14,TGTGCCAGCAGCCAAAGACGGACAGGGGCTAATGAAAAACTGTTTTTT,CASSQRRTGANEKLFF
-,TRBJ1-2,-,TRBV4-1,TGCGCCAGCAGCCAGACTGACAGGCTCCCTGGTGGCTACACCTTC,CASSQTDRLPGGYTF
-,TRBJ2-7,-,TRBV9,TGTGCCAGCAGCAGACGGGACGGGGAGCTCTACGAGCAGTACTTC,CASSRRDGELYEQYF